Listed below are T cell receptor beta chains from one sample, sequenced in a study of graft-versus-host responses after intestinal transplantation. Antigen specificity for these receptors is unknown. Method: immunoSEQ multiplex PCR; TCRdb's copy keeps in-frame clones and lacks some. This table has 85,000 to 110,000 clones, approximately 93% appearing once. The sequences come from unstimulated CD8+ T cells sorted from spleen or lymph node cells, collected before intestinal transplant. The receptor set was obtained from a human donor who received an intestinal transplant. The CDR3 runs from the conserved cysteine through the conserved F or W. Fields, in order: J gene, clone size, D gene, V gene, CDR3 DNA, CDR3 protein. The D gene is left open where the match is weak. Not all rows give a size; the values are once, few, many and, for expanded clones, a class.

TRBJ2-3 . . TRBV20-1 TGCAGTGCTTACCCCGGCTTAGGGTATTTT CSAYPGLGYF
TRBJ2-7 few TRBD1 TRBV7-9 TGTGCCAGCAGCCCCCGGGACAGGGCCTACGAGCAGTACTTC CASSPRDRAYEQYF
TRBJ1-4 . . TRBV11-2 TGTGCCAGCAGCGTTACCGGGCCCACGAAGGAAACTAATGAAAAACTGTTTTTT CASSVTGPTKETNEKLFF
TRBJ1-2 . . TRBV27 TGTGCCAGCAGTTTATCGGCGGGAAACTATGGCTACACCTTC CASSLSAGNYGYTF
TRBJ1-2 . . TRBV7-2 TGTGCCAGCAGCAGCGGGGGGCACGGCTACACCTTC CASSSGGHGYTF
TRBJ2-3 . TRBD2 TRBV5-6 TGTGCCAGCAGCGGCGGGACTAGCACAATTAGAGATACGCAGTATTTT CASSGGTSTIRDTQYF
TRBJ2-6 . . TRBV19 TGTGCCAGTAGTAAGGGACTTACCTCTGGGGCCAACGTCCTGACTTTC CASSKGLTSGANVLTF
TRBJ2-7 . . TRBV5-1 TGCGCCAGCAGCTTGGGGGGACTCGCTTCCTACGAGCAGTACTTC CASSLGGLASYEQYF
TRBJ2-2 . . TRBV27 TGTGCCAGCAGTTTAGAAATCAGGGGACCCAGTCCCGGGGAGCTGTTTTTT CASSLEIRGPSPGELFF
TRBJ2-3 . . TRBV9 TGTGCCAGCAGCGCCACGGCTAGTGCCCCCACAGATACGCAGTATTTT CASSATASAPTDTQYF
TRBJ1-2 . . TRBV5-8 TGTGCCAGCAGCCTCCGGGACGGCCTTGGTGGCTACACCTTC CASSLRDGLGGYTF
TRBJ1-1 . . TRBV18 TGTGCCAGCTCACCGGGGGGGAACACTGAAGCTTTCTTT CASSPGGNTEAFF
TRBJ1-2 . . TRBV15 TGTGCCACCAGCAGAGATGTTCGGGACACCTACTATGGCTACACCTTC CATSRDVRDTYYGYTF
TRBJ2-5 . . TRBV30 TGTGCTTCGGACAACCAAGAGACCCAGTACTTC CASDNQETQYF
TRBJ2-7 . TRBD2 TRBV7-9 TGTGCCAGCAGCCCCCGGCCCCTGGGGACTAACGCCTACGAGCAGTACTTC CASSPRPLGTNAYEQYF
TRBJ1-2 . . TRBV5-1 TGCGCCAGCAGCCCTGAAGGGTTGGGAGGCTACACCTTC CASSPEGLGGYTF
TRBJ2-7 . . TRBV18 TGTGCCAGCTCACCAACGAATTACGAGCAGTACTTC CASSPTNYEQYF
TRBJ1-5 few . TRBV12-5 TGTGCTAGTGGTTCAAACAGGGAGTGGGATCAGCCCCAGCATTTT CASGSNREWDQPQHF
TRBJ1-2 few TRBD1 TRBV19 TGTGCCAGTAGTCCCCGGACAGGAATGTCTCTAGGCTACACCTTC CASSPRTGMSLGYTF
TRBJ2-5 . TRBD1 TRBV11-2 TGTGCCAGCAGCTTGGACAGGGTTAGGCAGACCCAGTACTTC CASSLDRVRQTQYF
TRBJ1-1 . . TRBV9 TGTGCCAGCAGCGTAGCGGGTGAGGGGGGTTTCGCTGAAGCTTTCTTT CASSVAGEGGFAEAFF
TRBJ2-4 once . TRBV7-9 TGTGCCAGCATGGAGAGGGGTTGGAACATTCAGTACTTC CASMERGWNIQYF
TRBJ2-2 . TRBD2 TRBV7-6 TGTGCCAGCAGCGGAACTAGCGGGGGAATGAACACCGGGGAGCTGTTTTTT CASSGTSGGMNTGELFF
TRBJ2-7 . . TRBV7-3 TGTGCCAGCAGCCCGCAGTCCGAGCAGTACTTC CASSPQSEQYF
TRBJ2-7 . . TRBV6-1 TGTGCCAGCAGCAGAAGCTACGAGCAGTACTTC CASSRSYEQYF
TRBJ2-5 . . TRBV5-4 TGTGCCAGCAGCGATAGCATAGGACAGCAAGAGACCCAGTACTTC CASSDSIGQQETQYF
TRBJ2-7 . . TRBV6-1 TGTGCCAGCAGTGGCATCGTCGGGACTCGAAGCTCCTACGAGCAGTACTTC CASSGIVGTRSSYEQYF
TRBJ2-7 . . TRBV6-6 TGTGCCAGCAGTTACTCTAGGAGGGACTACGAGCAGTACTTC CASSYSRRDYEQYF
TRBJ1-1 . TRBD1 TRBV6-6 TGTGCCAGCAGTTACTCGGACAGGGTTATGACTGAAGCTTTCTTT CASSYSDRVMTEAFF
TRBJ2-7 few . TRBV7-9 TGTGCCAGCAGCCCCAGCGACGAGCAGTACTTC CASSPSDEQYF
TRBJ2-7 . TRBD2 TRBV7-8 TGTGCCAGCAGCCCTCCTAGCGGGCCCTACGAGCAGTACTTC CASSPPSGPYEQYF
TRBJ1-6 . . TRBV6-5 TGTGCCAGCAGTTACAAATTTGGTTCACCCCTCCACTTT CASSYKFGSPLHF
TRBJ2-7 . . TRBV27 TGTGCCAGCAGTTCCACTTCCTACGAGCAGTACTTC CASSSTSYEQYF
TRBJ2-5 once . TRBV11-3 TGTGCCAGCAGCCAACGGGATTCACAAGAGACCCAGTACTTC CASSQRDSQETQYF
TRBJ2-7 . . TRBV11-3 TGTGCCAGCAGCTTACAGGGCGGAGGAACCTACGAGCAGTACTTC CASSLQGGGTYEQYF
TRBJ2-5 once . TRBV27 TGTGCCAGCAGTTCCGGGCTTACGAGGGAGACCCAGTACTTC CASSSGLTRETQYF
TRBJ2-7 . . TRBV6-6 TGTGCCAGCAGTTACCGCGGACTCTACGAGCAGTACTTC CASSYRGLYEQYF
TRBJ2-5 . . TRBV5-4 TGTGCCAGCACCCACTGGGGGGATCCCGCGGAGACCCAGTACTTC CASTHWGDPAETQYF
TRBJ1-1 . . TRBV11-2 TGTGCCAGCAGCCACGGGTTAGGCACTGAAGCTTTCTTT CASSHGLGTEAFF
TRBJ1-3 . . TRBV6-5 TGTGCCACAGTCGGGACGGAGGACTCTGGAAACACCATATATTTT CATVGTEDSGNTIYF
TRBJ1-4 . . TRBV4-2 TGTGCCAGCAGCCAGTCTCGGACGGGGGGCGGTGAAAAACTGTTTTTT CASSQSRTGGGEKLFF
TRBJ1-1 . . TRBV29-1 TGCAGCGTTGAGTCTCGGGGGAGCACTGAAGCTTTCTTT CSVESRGSTEAFF
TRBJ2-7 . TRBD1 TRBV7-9 TGTGCCAGCAGCCGGACAGGGTCCCACGAGCAGTACTTC CASSRTGSHEQYF
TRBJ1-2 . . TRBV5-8 TGTGCCAGCAGCTTGGCAGCCGGGCGCTATGGCTACACCTTC CASSLAAGRYGYTF
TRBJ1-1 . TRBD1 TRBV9 TGTGCCAGCAGCGTAGACAGGGGGAACACTGAAGCTTTCTTT CASSVDRGNTEAFF
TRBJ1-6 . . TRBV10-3 TGTGCCATCAGTGAGTCGGTGGGCAGGGGAAATTCACCCCTCCACTTT CAISESVGRGNSPLHF
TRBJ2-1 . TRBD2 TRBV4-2 TGTGCCAGCAGCCAAGATCCGACCGGACTAGCGGGGATCTATGAGCAGTTCTTC CASSQDPTGLAGIYEQFF
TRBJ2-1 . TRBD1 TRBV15 TGTGCCACCAGCCGGACAGGAAACAATGAGCAGTTCTTC CATSRTGNNEQFF
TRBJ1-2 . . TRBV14 TGTGCCAGCAGCCAAGATTCCCCATATTTCTATGGCTACACCTTC CASSQDSPYFYGYTF
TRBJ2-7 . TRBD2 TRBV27 TGTGCCAGCAGTTTAACCGCGGGGGGGCTCGAGCAGTACTTC CASSLTAGGLEQYF
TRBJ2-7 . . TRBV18 TGTGCCAGCTCACCTGACAGCCCCTACGAGCAGTACTTC CASSPDSPYEQYF
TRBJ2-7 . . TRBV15 TGTGCCACCAGCATCCCCGTTAGCGGAGCCTACGAGCAGTACTTC CATSIPVSGAYEQYF
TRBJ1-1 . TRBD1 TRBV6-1 TGTGCCAGCAGTACTTCAGGGGGCCGGACTGAAGCTTTCTTT CASSTSGGRTEAFF
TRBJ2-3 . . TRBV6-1 TGTGCCAGCAGTGATCTGACAGCCTACACAGATACGCAGTATTTT CASSDLTAYTDTQYF
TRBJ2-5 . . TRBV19 TGTGCCAGTAGTATTCCCGGGACCACCGAGACCCAGTACTTC CASSIPGTTETQYF
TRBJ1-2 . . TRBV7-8 TGTGCCAGCAGCTTAGACAACTATGGCTACACCTTC CASSLDNYGYTF
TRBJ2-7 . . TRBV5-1 TGCGCCAGCAGCCCCAAGTATGGGCAATACGAGCAGTACTTC CASSPKYGQYEQYF
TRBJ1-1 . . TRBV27 TGTGCCAGCTCTGTTGGGAGCCGTACTGAAGCTTTCTTT CASSVGSRTEAFF
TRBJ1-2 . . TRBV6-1 TGTGCCAGCAGCCCCATGGGGAAGAACTATGGCTACACCTTC CASSPMGKNYGYTF